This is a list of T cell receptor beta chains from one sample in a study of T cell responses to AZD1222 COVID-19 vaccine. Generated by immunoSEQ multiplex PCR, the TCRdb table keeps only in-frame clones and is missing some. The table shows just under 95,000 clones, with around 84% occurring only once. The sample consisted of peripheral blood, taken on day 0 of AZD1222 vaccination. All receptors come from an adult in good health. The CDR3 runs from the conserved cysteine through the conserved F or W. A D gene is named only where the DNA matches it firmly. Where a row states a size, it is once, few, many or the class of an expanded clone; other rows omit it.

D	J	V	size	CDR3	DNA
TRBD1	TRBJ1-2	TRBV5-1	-	CASSPGQGGGGYTF	TGCGCCAGCAGCCCGGGACAGGGTGGTGGTGGCTACACCTTC
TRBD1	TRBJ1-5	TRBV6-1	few	CASSGTTGGFNQPQHF	TGTGCCAGCAGTGGCACCACAGGGGGGTTTAATCAGCCCCAGCATTTT
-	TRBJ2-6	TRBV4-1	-	CASSHGGISSGANVLTF	TGCGCCAGCAGCCATGGGGGGATAAGCTCTGGGGCCAACGTCCTGACTTTC
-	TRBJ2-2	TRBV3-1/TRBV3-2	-	CASSGFGELFF	TGTGCCAGCTCGGGCTTCGGGGAGCTGTTTTTT
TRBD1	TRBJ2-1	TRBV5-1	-	CASSLVGTGLNEQFF	TGCGCCAGCAGCTTGGTTGGGACAGGGCTCAATGAGCAGTTCTTC
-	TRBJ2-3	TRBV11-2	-	CASSLTGAEADTQYF	TGTGCCAGCAGCCTGACCGGGGCCGAGGCAGATACGCAGTATTTT
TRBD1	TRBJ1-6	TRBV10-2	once	CASKPTGGQGSPLHF	TGCGCCAGCAAACCAACAGGGGGCCAAGGTTCACCCCTCCACTTT
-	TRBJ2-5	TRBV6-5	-	CASSLQGRETQYF	TGTGCCAGCAGTTTGCAGGGAAGGGAGACCCAGTACTTC
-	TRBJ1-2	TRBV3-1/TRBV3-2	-	CASSPTVGQRGYTF	TGTGCCAGCAGCCCTACTGTAGGACAGAGAGGCTACACCTTC
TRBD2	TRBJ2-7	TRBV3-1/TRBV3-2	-	CASSQGGLAGTESRQYF	TGTGCCAGCAGCCAAGGGGGACTAGCGGGGACGGAGTCTCGGCAGTACTTC
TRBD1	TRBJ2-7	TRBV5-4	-	CASSSEPGQGVEQYF	TGTGCCAGCAGCTCCGAACCGGGACAGGGAGTAGAGCAGTACTTC
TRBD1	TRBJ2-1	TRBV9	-	CASSLKGQANNEQFF	TGTGCCAGCAGCCTAAAAGGACAGGCCAACAATGAGCAGTTCTTC
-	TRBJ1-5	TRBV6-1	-	CASSEERDQPQHF	TGTGCCAGCAGTGAAGAAAGGGACCAGCCCCAGCATTTT
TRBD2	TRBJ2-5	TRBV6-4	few	CASRRTRRGGRRTQYF	TGTGCCAGCAGACGGACTAGGCGGGGGGGAAGAAGGACCCAGTACTTC
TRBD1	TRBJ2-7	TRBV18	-	CASSPRTGGKAYEQYF	TGTGCCAGCTCACCGCGGACAGGGGGAAAGGCGTACGAGCAGTACTTC
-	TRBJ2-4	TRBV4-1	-	CASSQVSQAKNIQYF	TGCGCCAGCAGCCAAGTATCCCAAGCCAAAAACATTCAGTACTTC
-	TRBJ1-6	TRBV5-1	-	CASSDPGGSGNSPLHF	TGCGCCAGCAGCGACCCGGGTGGCAGTGGGAATTCACCCCTCCACTTT
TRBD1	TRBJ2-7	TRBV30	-	CAWGFGQGMREQYF	TGTGCCTGGGGATTCGGACAGGGAATGCGTGAGCAGTACTTC
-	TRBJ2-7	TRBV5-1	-	CASSFAGWEAYEQYF	TGCGCCAGCAGCTTTGCGGGGTGGGAGGCCTACGAGCAGTACTTC
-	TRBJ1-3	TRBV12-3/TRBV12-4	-	CASRQLGNTIYF	TGTGCCAGCCGACAGCTAGGAAACACCATATATTTT
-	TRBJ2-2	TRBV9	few	CASEVGGELFF	TGTGCCAGCGAGGTCGGCGGGGAGCTGTTTTTT
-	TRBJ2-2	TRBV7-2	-	CASSPHRVLSDGELFF	TGTGCCAGCAGCCCACACCGGGTGTTATCGGACGGGGAGCTGTTTTTT
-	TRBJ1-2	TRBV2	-	CASSDNRVNYGYTF	TGTGCCAGCAGTGATAACAGGGTAAACTATGGCTACACCTTC
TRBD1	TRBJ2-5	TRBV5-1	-	CASSLDFRDRAQETQYF	TGCGCCAGCAGCTTGGATTTTAGGGACAGGGCACAAGAGACCCAGTACTTC
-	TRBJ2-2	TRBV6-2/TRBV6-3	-	CASSRRGNTGELFF	TGTGCCAGCAGTCGGAGGGGAAACACCGGGGAGCTGTTTTTT
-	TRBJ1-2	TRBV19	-	CASSIRLLYGYTF	TGTGCCAGTAGTATACGCCTTCTCTATGGCTACACCTTC
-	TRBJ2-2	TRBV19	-	CASSTGTGELFF	TGTGCCAGTAGTACCGGCACCGGGGAGCTGTTTTTT
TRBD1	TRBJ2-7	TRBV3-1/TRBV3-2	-	CAASLGTGASYEQYF	TGTGCCGCATCCTTGGGGACAGGGGCCTCCTACGAGCAGTACTTC
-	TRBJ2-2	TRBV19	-	CASSLRDANTGELFF	TGTGCCAGTAGTTTACGGGACGCGAACACCGGGGAGCTGTTTTTT
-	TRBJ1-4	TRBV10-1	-	CASSAGGGLNEKLFF	TGCGCCAGCAGTGCTGGAGGAGGCCTTAATGAAAAACTGTTTTTT
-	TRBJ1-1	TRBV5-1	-	CASSFEMNTEAFF	TGCGCCAGCAGCTTTGAAATGAACACTGAAGCTTTCTTT
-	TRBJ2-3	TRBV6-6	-	CASSYETNTDTQYF	TGTGCCAGCAGTTACGAGACAAACACAGATACGCAGTATTTT
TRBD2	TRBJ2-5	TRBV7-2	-	CASSPRREGETQYF	TGTGCCAGCAGCCCCCGACGGGAGGGAGAGACCCAGTACTTC
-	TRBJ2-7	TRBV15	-	CATSRVTAAQGEQYF	TGTGCCACCAGCAGAGTTACGGCCGCGCAGGGGGAGCAGTACTTC
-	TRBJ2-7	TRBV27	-	CASSLKGGTYEQYF	TGTGCCAGCAGTTTAAAAGGCGGTACCTACGAGCAGTACTTC
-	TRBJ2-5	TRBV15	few	CATSRDAGQETQYF	TGTGCCACCAGCAGAGATGCCGGCCAAGAGACCCAGTACTTC
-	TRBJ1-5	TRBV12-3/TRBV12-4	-	CASSLNGGQPQHF	TGTGCCAGCAGTTTAAACGGGGGACAGCCCCAGCATTTT